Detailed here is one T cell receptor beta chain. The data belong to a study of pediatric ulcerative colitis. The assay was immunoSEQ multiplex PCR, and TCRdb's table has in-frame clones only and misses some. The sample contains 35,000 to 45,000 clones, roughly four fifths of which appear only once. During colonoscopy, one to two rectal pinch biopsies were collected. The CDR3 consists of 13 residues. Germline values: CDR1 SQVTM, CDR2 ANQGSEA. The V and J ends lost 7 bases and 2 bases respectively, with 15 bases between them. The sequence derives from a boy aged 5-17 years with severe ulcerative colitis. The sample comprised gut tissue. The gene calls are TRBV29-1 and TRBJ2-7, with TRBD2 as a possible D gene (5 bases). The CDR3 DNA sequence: TGCAGCGCGACTAACAATCCTACCTACGAGCAGTACTTC. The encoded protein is CSATNNPTYEQYF.